The T cell receptor (beta chain) described here comes from a study of vaccination effects on CD4 cells after COVID-19 (dated by TCRdb to the early 2020s). With regard to the full study: Each participant got two doses of an mRNA SARS-CoV-2 vaccine, either BNT162b2 or mRNA-1273. In a couple of convalescent patients, pre-vaccine samples were collected 16 days and one week ahead of the first dose, 142 and 148 days after COVID-19 diagnosis. SARS-CoV-2 spike-specific CD4+ TCR repertoires were compared before and after mRNA vaccination in COVID-19 convalescent patients and in infection-naive vaccine recipients. The full study included some eleven COVID-19 convalescent patients and several SARS-CoV-2-naive healthy vaccine recipients. The Oncomine TCR Beta short-read assay on an Illumina iSeq 100 was used to sequence cultures from other donors in the study. Broad study findings and their caveats: The study was limited by a small number of convalescent patients, and early post-infection timepoints were lacking. At late post-vaccination timepoints, both infection-induced and vaccine-induced clones showed marked clonal contraction, consistent with waning T cell responses. For convalescent patients, new clones induced by the vaccine made up most of the post-vaccine spike-reactive repertoire, and these new clones were largely distinct from the clones induced by infection.

Of note for this clone: Its antigen is still unknown. Base qualities are missing; no much larger clone stands one base away.

To identify antigen-specific CD4+ T cell clonotypes by their expansion, the ViraFEST assay first stimulated PBMC with viral peptide pools and then applied TCR sequencing. After about 9 days of culture, CD4+ T cells were isolated with the EasySep CD4+ T cell isolation kit. PCR-confirmed SARS-CoV-2 infection had occurred in convalescent patients between March and December 2020, before the Alpha, Beta and Delta variants emerged in the United States. Each well held over 1.5 million PBMC cultured in IMDM containing roughly 5% human AB serum, 8.5 to 10 IU/ml IL-2 and gentamicin, along with around 9.4 ug/ml peptides. For the negative control culture condition, an HIV-1 Nef peptide pool was used. Half of the culture medium was replaced with fresh IL-2-containing medium on days 3 and 7. Each peptide stimulation condition was cultured in triplicate wells unless otherwise noted. PBMC were separated from whole blood using Ficoll-Paque Plus gradient centrifugation and were then either cryopreserved at -140C or used fresh. Genomic DNA was extracted from cultured CD4+ T cells with the QIAamp micro DNA kit.

Libraries were made using the immunoSEQ multiplex PCR assay. DNA from the CD4+ T cells that had been cultured and isolated underwent TCR beta CDR3 sequencing. In the paper's pipeline: The analysis removed non-productive TCR sequences, trimmed reads to the CDR3 region, and retained only CDR3s that were 7 or more amino acids long. Antigen-specific clonotypes were identified with the MANAFEST web app by comparing expansion in peptide wells against reference cultures. To be called positive, a clone needed expansion at FDR<0.05 compared with the reference and with all other wells, an odds ratio greater than 5, and a frequency greater than 0.1% in two replicate wells. Cross-reactive clonotypes were defined as significantly expanded in SARS-CoV-2 spike wells and in at least one common cold coronavirus spike condition. Using the stringdist R package, CDR3 similarity was measured by Levenshtein distance, and unrooted trees were constructed with ape in R 3.6.1. TCRdb re-hosts the immuneACCESS table, in-frame sequences only. Its copies lack some clones; in the studies checked, an unresolved V gene accounts for under half of them, and the cause for the rest is not known. V, J and clone size derive from that table, while D and trimming were established from the DNA sequence. The sample data list tens of thousands of clones, and 76% of these were observed just once. The ten largest make up roughly 6% of the sample.

For CDR1 and CDR2, the germline V gene lists SNHLY and FYNNEI. At the junction V is shortened by 6 bases and J by 1 base, with 10 bases in between. The CDR3 contains 14 residues, cysteine and phenylalanine counted. Kept here is only the CDR3 DNA, which spans 42 bases and is read in frame from base 1. The receptor chain draws on TRBV2 and TRBJ1-3; the D segment cannot be called with confidence. This material consisted of CD4+ T cells from PBMCs cultured with HIV peptides, taken before COVID-19 vaccination. In light of the paper, this sample's cell subset or site label describes: HIV-1 Nef peptide pool negative control/reference culture. The TCR sequence derives from a human donor who had a prior SARS-CoV-2 infection. The nucleotide sequence is given as TGTGCCAGCAGGAGGTACACTTCTGGAAACACCATATATTTT. This gives the protein CASRRYTSGNTIYF.